This TCR beta chain was captured by sequencing in a study of cytomegalovirus exposure and HLA in healthy donors. Everyone who donated was a healthy bone marrow donor. Note on this clone: Its antigen remains unknown. The junction departs from the called germline gene at one end, perhaps through a read error.

60 Vbeta and 13 Jbeta primers were used in PCR. Measured with immunoSEQ multiplex PCR; TCRdb has only the in-frame clones, and not every one. The table includes around 210,000 clones, roughly 78% detected once. Germline CDR1 reads ENHRY; CDR2 reads SYGVKD. The CDR3 totals 12 residues. Study observations and caveats: In all likelihood, a cluster of highly shared sequence variants was a sequencing artifact. In a later analysis, donors in an Asian-associated ancestry cluster reportedly had fewer N-insertions in productive TCRs than the cohort mean.

The specimen was PBMCs. The gene calls are TRBV10-3 and TRBJ1-1; D gene ambiguous. The origin of this receptor is a boy between 10 and 17 years old in good health and CMV-seronegative. The CDR3 DNA reads as TGTGCCATCAGTGCGGGAGGGTCAAAGACGGTCTTT. The encoded protein is CAISAGGSKTVF.